The 14 T cell receptor beta chains listed next were all sequenced from one sample in a study of cytomegalovirus exposure and HLA in healthy donors. The PCR used 60 Vbeta and 13 Jbeta primers. The data were produced by immunoSEQ multiplex PCR, yet TCRdb's version contains in-frame clones alone and is incomplete. The repertoire holds over 150,000 clones, with about 86% as singletons. The source material was PBMCs. The receptors come from a woman aged 25 to 45 in good health and CMV-seronegative.

V gene TRBV30 combines with J gene TRBJ2-1, with 9 bases fitting TRBD2. CDR3 length: 17 residues. The J segment lost 9 bases and the V segment lost 2 bases, leaving 17 bases of the junction unmatched. Per the germline V gene, CDR1 is GTSNPN and CDR2 is SVGIG (reference sequence). CDR3 protein: CAWSPGKGSGRYTEQFF. The CDR3 nucleotides read TGTGCCTGGAGTCCCGGGAAGGGTAGCGGGAGATATACTGAGCAGTTCTTC.

V usage is TRBV13 and J usage is TRBJ2-7, with 7 nucleotides matching TRBD1. Germline V gives CDR1 PRHDT, CDR2 FYEKMQ (reference sequence). This CDR3 comprises 15 residues. After removal of 6 bases from V and 3 bases from J, the junction contained 11 bases not matched to a gene. CDR3 bases: TGTGCCAGCAGGAAGGGGGCTGACAACCACTACGAGCAGTACTTC. It specifies CASRKGADNHYEQYF.

This clone was detected only a few times. The rearrangement links TRBV7-3 to TRBJ2-1; 7 nucleotides agree with TRBD1. The CDR3 extends over 14 amino acids. Trimming took 5 bases from V and 13 from J; bases not matched to a gene: 14. Per germline, CDR1 SGHTA and CDR2 FQGTGA. DNA for the CDR3: TGTGCCAGCAGCGACCCGAACAGGGGACGGGACCAGTTCTTC. Protein: CASSDPNRGRDQFF. Complete variable domain (other parts from reference TRBV7-3 and TRBJ2-1): GAGVSQTPSNKVTEKGKYVELRCDPISGHTALYWYRQSLGQGPEFLIYFQGTGAADDSGLPNDRFFAVRPEGSVSTLKIQRTERGDSAVYLCASSDPNRGRDQFFGPGTRLTVL.

Note on this clone: Mismatch with germline at one junction end may stem from a read error. The chain has TRBV28 and TRBJ2-6, with 8 bases that match TRBD2. The germline gives CDR1 MDHEN, CDR2 SYDVKM. CDR3 length: 14 residues. The CDR3 protein is CASSQTGGVNVLTF. CDR3 bases: TGTGCCAGCAGTCAAACGGGGGGGGTCAACGTCCTGACTTTC.

The J gene is TRBJ1-1, the V gene TRBV14, with a weak D call TRBD1 (6 bases). This CDR3 has 15 residues. Germline CDR1 and CDR2: SGHDN and FVKESK. Trimming removed 1 base from V and 7 bases from J, with 16 bases in between. CDR3 region: CASSQVWTDRNEAFF. In DNA form, the CDR3 reads TGTGCCAGCAGCCAAGTTTGGACAGATAGGAATGAAGCTTTCTTT. Complete variable domain (other parts from reference TRBV14 and TRBJ1-1): EAGVTQFPSHSVIEKGQTVTLRCDPISGHDNLYWYRRVMGKEIKFLLHFVKESKQDESGMPNNRFLAERTGGTYSTLKVQPAELEDSGVYFCASSQVWTDRNEAFFGQGTRLTVV.

The V gene is TRBV6-5, the J gene TRBJ1-6; the D is unclear. There are 13 residues in the CDR3. Per the germline V gene, CDR1 is MNHEY and CDR2 is SVGAGI. V gave up 2 bases and J gave up 5 bases, with 4 bases separating them. CDR3 loop: CASSYLNNSPLHF. DNA of the CDR3: TGTGCCAGCAGTTACCTTAATAATTCACCCCTCCACTTT.

The chain combines TRBV7-6 with TRBJ2-1; 9 bases are a match to TRBD2. The trim removed 5 bases at V and 5 bases at J, leaving 7 bases unmatched. Germline lookup yields CDR1 SGHVS and CDR2 FNYEAQ. CDR3 length equals 15 residues. As DNA, the CDR3 is TGTGCCAGCAGCGCCCTTCGCGGGGGGGACAATGAGCAGTTCTTC. This gives the protein CASSALRGGDNEQFF.

The V and J genes are TRBV7-9 and TRBJ2-7; possibly TRBD1 for D (5 bases). The CDR3 is 13 amino acids. Trimming took 1 base from V and 6 from J, leaving 10 bases between them. Germline V gene sequence: CDR1 SEHNR, CDR2 FQNEAQ (reference sequence). The CDR3 coding sequence is TGTGCCAGCAGCTTAGAGGGGCCTCTCGAGCAGTACTTC. Protein sequence: CASSLEGPLEQYF.

This chain links TRBV9 with TRBJ2-1; 8 bases are a match to TRBD2. The germline V gene has CDR1 SGDLS and CDR2 YYNGEE. The CDR3 covers 15 residues. V was clipped by 3 bases and J by 2 bases; unmatched bases: 4. In nucleotides, the CDR3 is TGTGCCAGCAGCGCTGGACTAGCACCCTACAATGAGCAGTTCTTC. Amino acid sequence: CASSAGLAPYNEQFF. Supplemented by reference TRBV9 and TRBJ2-1, the full variable domain reads DSGVTQTPKHLITATGQRVTLRCSPRSGDLSVYWYQQSLDQGLQFLIQYYNGEERAKGNILERFSAQQFPDLHSELNLSSLELGDSALYFCASSAGLAPYNEQFFGPGTRLTVL.

This clone was seen once. This chain uses TRBV7-2 with TRBJ1-6, with D possibly being TRBD1 (6 bases). The V gene lost 5 bases and the J gene lost 0 bases, with 14 bases spanning the gap. This CDR3 comprises 17 residues. Germline V gene data show CDR1 as SGHTA and CDR2 as FQGNSA. The CDR3 DNA is TGTGCCAGCAGCGCGGACAGTTCGAGCTCCTATAATTCACCCCTCCACTTT. Protein product: CASSADSSSSYNSPLHF.

This chain joins TRBV21-1 and TRBJ1-2; TRBD1, the table's D call, lacks a check against the DNA. TRBV21-1 is labeled a pseudogene. The CDR3 covers 14 residues. CDR3 loop: CASPDSGTPYGYTF. In DNA form, the CDR3 reads TGTGCCAGTCCCGACTCCGGGACACCCTATGGCTACACCTTC.

The chain combines TRBV9 with TRBJ1-5; 9 bases are a match to TRBD1. CDR3 length: 15 residues. The trim removed 0 bases at V and 6 bases at J, leaving 4 bases unmatched. Germline values: CDR1 SGDLS, CDR2 YYNGEE. This CDR3 reads CASSVGTGGGQPQHF. Here the CDR3 DNA reads TGTGCCAGCAGCGTAGGCACAGGGGGCGGTCAGCCCCAGCATTTT.

The chain carries TRBV4-3 and TRBJ2-7; 8 bases align to TRBD1. The CDR3 loop spans 14 amino acids. Trimming removed 4 bases from V and 5 bases from J; junction bases left unmatched: 7. Germline loops: CDR1 LGHNA, CDR2 YSLEER. The CDR3: CASSPRTGWDEQYF. The CDR3 coding sequence is TGCGCCAGCAGCCCGCGGACAGGGTGGGACGAGCAGTACTTC.

The genes are TRBV19 and TRBJ2-2, with unresolved D. The germline V and J ends were trimmed by 7 bases and 8 bases, with 5 bases remaining between them. The germline gives CDR1 LNHDA, CDR2 SQIVND (reference sequence). This CDR3 spans 10 amino acids. Here the CDR3 DNA reads TGTGCCAGTATGTCGGGGGAGCTGTTTTTT. Encoded protein: CASMSGELFF.